The rows below give T cell receptor beta chains drawn from one sample of a study of early T cells in non-severe SARS-CoV-2 infection. MiXCR, applied by TCRdb to the 5' RACE reads, yields one record per CDR3 protein. Of roughly 90,000 distinct CDR3 sequences listed, 14% to 15% are singletons. Source material: whole blood. The source of these receptors is an adult who was a healthcare worker with PCR-confirmed SARS-CoV-2 infection or an uninfected control (not recorded which). CDR3s leave out the opening cysteine and the closing phenylalanine or tryptophan.

TRBV12-3/TRBV12-4	TRBJ1-3	ASNLRGFGNTIY
TRBV29-1	TRBJ2-6	SALGGANVLT
TRBV18	TRBJ1-1	ASSPKGQGNTEAF
TRBV20-1	TRBJ1-4	SARGPRSDEKLF
TRBV4-1	TRBJ1-5	ASSQARQADQPQH
TRBV3-1	TRBJ2-3	ASSQATSEDTQY
TRBV9	TRBJ2-5	ASSVMAGDQETQY
TRBV29-1	TRBJ1-1	SVEGTEAF
TRBV20-1	TRBJ1-2	SAEMDNYGYT
TRBV28	TRBJ1-2	ASRPTGIEYGYT
TRBV5-1	TRBJ1-1	ASSLRDRVNTEAF
TRBV6-1	TRBJ1-5	ASSPGRNPPQH
TRBV4-2	TRBJ2-1	ASAIKGGGNEQF
TRBV5-1	TRBJ2-1	ASSLNSGTSYNEQF
TRBV5-1	TRBJ2-5	ASSLGTRSQETQY
TRBV4-1	TRBJ1-6	ASSPGYGGVSYNSPLH
TRBV28	TRBJ2-2	ASNPWTANTGELF
TRBV6-6	TRBJ2-5	ASSYPNPGVDGTPQETQY
TRBV9	TRBJ2-1	ASSVDTQYNEQF
TRBV6-5	TRBJ1-1	ASSYGGRGNTEAF
TRBV30	TRBJ2-3	AWTMRRGSTDTQY
TRBV7-7	TRBJ2-5	ASSPVSGGETQY
TRBV9	TRBJ2-1	ASSVQPQGGYNEQF
TRBV7-8	TRBJ1-2	ASSWGTGSNYGYT
TRBV7-6	TRBJ2-3	ASSLFSTDTQY
TRBV28	TRBJ2-3	ASSIRGGYIS
TRBV9	TRBJ1-1	ASRRQGASNTEAF
TRBV3-1	TRBJ2-4	ASSPRPRQPLAKNIQY
TRBV6-1	TRBJ1-1	ASSAPSFGEAF
TRBV20-1	TRBJ1-4	SARVGEKLF
TRBV7-9	TRBJ1-5	ASSLAGGNNQPQH
TRBV19	TRBJ2-5	ASSSSNGGETQY
TRBV12-5	TRBJ2-1	ASRDRGYNEQF
TRBV18	TRBJ1-2	ASSLTDGVGYT
TRBV30	TRBJ2-1	AWTLHPGGQIPNEQF
TRBV30	TRBJ1-1	AWSPDGGTNTEAF
TRBV27	TRBJ1-4	ASSLSGQINEKLF
TRBV29-1	TRBJ2-5	SVGGAWETQY
TRBV30	TRBJ1-2	AWSTGRGGWHGYT
TRBV20-1	TRBJ2-2	SALGLHTGELF
TRBV28	TRBJ2-5	ASSLRLSKVETQY
TRBV5-1	TRBJ1-2	ASSQNRQGTYGYT
TRBV7-8	TRBJ1-5	ASSFSSTANQPQH
TRBV3-1	TRBJ2-3	ASSRVTSGVGTDTQY
TRBV27	TRBJ2-1	ASSLFRLAVGEQF
TRBV28	TRBJ1-1	ATDRYTEAF
TRBV7-3	TRBJ2-1	ASSYTGEYNEQF
TRBV3-1	TRBJ2-6	ASSIQHSGANVLT
TRBV6-2/TRBV6-3	TRBJ2-1	ASSQRGGANEQF
TRBV6-1	TRBJ1-1	ASSVGVRRGTEAF
TRBV3-1	TRBJ1-1	ASSHEGFTEAF
TRBV20-1	TRBJ1-6	SARDQAGAQNNSPLH